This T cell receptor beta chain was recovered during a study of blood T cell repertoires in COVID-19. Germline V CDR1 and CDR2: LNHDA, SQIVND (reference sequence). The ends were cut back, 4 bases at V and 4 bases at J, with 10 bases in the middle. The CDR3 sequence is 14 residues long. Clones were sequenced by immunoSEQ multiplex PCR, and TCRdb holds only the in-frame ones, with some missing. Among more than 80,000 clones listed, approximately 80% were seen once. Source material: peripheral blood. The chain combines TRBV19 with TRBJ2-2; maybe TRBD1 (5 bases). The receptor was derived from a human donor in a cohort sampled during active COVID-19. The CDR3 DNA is TGTGCCAGTAGTAAAGGGGTAGGCACCGGGGAGCTGTTTTTT. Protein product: CASSKGVGTGELFF.